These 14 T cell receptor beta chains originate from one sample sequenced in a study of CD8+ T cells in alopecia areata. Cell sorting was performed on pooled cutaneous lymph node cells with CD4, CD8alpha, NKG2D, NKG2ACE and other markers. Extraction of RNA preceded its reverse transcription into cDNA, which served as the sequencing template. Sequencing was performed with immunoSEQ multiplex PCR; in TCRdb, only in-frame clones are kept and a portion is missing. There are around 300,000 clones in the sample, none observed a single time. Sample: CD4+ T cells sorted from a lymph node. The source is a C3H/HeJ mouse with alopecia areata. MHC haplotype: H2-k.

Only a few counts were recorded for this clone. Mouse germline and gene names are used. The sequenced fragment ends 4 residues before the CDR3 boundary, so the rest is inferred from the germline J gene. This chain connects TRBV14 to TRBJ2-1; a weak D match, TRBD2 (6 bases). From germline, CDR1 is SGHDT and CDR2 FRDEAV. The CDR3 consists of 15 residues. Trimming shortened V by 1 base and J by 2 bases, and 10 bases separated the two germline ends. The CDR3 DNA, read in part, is TGTGCCAGCAGTTTCAAACTGGGAGACTATGCT. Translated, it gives CASSFKLGDYA. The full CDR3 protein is CASSFKLGDYAEQFF.

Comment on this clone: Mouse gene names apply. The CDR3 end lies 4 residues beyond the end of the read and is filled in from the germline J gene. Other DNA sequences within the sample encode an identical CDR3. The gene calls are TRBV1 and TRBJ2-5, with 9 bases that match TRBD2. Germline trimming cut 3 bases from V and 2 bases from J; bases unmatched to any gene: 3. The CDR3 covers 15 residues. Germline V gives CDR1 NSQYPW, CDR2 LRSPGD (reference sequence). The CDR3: CTCSAVGGRQDTQYF. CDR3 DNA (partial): TGCACCTGCAGTGCCGTGGGGGGGCGCCAAGAC.

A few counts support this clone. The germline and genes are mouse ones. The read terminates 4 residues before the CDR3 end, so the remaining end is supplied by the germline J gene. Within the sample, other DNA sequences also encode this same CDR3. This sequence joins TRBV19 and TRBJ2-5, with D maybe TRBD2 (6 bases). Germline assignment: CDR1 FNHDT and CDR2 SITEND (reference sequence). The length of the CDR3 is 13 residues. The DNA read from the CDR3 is TGTGCCAGCAGTATTCTGGGGAAAGAC. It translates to CASSILGKD. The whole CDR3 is CASSILGKDTQYF.

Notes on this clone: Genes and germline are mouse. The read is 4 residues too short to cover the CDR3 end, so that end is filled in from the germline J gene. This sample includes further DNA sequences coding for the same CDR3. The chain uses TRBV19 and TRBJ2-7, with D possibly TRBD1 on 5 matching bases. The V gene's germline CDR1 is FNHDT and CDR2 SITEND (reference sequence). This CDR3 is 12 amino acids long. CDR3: CASSLDRYEQYF. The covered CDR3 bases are TGTGCCAGCAGTCTAGACAGATAT.

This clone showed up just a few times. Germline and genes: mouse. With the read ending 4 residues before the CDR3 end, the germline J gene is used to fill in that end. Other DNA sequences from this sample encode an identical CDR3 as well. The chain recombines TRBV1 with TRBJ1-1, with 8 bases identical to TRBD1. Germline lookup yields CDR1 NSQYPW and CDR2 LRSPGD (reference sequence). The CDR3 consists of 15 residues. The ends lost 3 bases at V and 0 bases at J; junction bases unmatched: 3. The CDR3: CTCSADRGANTEVFF. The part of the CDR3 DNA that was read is TGCACCTGCAGTGCTGACAGGGGTGCAAACACA.

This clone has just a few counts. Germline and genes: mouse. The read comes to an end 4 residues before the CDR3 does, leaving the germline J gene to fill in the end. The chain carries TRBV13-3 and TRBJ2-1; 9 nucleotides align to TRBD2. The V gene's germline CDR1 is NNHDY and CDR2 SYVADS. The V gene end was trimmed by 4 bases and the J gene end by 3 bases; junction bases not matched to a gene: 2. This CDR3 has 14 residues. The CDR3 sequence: CASSTTGGYAEQFF. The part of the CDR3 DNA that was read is TGTGCCAGCAGTACGACTGGGGGCTATGCT.

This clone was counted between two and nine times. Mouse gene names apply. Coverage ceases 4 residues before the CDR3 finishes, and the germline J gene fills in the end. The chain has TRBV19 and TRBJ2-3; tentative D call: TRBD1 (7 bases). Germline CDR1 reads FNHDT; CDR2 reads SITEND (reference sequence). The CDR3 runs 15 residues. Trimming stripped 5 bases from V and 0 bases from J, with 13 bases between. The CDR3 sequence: CASRLQGTSAETLYF. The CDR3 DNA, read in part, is TGTGCCAGCAGACTACAGGGGACTAGTGCAGAA. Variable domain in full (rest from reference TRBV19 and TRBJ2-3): GGIITQTPKFLIGQEGQKLTLKCQQNFNHDTMYWYRQDSGKGLRLIYYSITENDLQKGDLSEGYDASREKKSSFSLTVTSAQKNEMAVFLCASRLQGTSAETLYFGSGTRLTVL.

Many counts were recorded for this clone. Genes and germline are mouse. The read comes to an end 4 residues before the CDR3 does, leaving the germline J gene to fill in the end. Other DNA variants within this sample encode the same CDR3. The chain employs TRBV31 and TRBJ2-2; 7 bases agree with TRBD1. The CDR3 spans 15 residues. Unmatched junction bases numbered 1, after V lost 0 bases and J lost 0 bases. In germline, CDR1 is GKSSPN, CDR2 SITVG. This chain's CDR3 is CAWSLGTANTGQLYF. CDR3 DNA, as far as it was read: TGTGCCTGGAGTCTCGGGACAGCAAACACCGGG.

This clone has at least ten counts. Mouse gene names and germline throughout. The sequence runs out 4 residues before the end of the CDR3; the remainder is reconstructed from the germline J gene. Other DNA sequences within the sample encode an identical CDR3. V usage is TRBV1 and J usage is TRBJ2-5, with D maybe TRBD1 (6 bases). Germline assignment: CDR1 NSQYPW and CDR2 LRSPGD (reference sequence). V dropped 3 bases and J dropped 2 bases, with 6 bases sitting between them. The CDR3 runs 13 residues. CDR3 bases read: TGCACCTGCAGTGCGGACAGCCAAGAC. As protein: CTCSADSQD. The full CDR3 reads CTCSADSQDTQYF.

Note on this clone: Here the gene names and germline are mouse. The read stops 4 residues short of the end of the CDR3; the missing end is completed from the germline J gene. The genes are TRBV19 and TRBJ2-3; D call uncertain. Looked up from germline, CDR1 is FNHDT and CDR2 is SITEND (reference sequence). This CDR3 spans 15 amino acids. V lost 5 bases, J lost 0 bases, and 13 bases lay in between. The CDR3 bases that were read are TGTGCCAGCAGATCAACAGAATCTAGTGCAGAA. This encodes CASRSTESSAE. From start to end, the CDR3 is CASRSTESSAETLYF. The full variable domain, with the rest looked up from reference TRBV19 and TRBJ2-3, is GGIITQTPKFLIGQEGQKLTLKCQQNFNHDTMYWYRQDSGKGLRLIYYSITENDLQKGDLSEGYDASREKKSSFSLTVTSAQKNEMAVFLCASRSTESSAETLYFGSGTRLTVL.

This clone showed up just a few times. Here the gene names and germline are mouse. The DNA read from the CDR3 is TGTGCCTGGAGGACTGGGAACCAAGAC. Translating gives CAWRTGNQD. The CDR3 reads in full as CAWRTGNQDTQYF. The chain joins TRBV31 to TRBJ2-5, with 7 bases lining up with TRBD2. The read terminates 4 residues before the CDR3 end, so the remaining end is supplied by the germline J gene. Germline-derived CDR1 and CDR2 are GKSSPN and SITVG. J gave up 0 bases and V 3 bases, and 0 bases lay outside the gene matches. This CDR3 contains 13 residues.

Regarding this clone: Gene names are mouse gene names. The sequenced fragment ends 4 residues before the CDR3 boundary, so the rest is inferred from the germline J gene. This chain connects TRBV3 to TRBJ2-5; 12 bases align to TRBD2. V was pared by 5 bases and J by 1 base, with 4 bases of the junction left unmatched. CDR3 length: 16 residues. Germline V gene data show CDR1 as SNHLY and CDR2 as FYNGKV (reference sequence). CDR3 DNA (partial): TGTGCCAGCAGCCAGACTGGGGGGGCAGACCAAGAC. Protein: CASSQTGGADQD. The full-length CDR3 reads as CASSQTGGADQDTQYF.

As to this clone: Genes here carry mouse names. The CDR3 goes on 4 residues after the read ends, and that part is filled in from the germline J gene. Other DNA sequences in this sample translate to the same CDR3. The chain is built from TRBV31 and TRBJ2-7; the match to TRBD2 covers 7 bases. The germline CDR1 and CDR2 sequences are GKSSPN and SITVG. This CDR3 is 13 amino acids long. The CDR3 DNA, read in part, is TGTGCCTGGAGTCCCGGGACTGTTTAT. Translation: CAWSPGTVY. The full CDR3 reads CAWSPGTVYEQYF.

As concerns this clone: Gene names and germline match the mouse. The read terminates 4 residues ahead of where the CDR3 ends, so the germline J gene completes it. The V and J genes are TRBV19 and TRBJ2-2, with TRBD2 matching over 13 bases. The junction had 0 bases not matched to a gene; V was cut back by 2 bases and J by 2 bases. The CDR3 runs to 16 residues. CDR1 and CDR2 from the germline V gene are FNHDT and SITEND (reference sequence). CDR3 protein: CASSMDWGGNTGQLYF. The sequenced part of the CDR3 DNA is TGTGCCAGCAGTATGGACTGGGGGGGCAACACCGGG.